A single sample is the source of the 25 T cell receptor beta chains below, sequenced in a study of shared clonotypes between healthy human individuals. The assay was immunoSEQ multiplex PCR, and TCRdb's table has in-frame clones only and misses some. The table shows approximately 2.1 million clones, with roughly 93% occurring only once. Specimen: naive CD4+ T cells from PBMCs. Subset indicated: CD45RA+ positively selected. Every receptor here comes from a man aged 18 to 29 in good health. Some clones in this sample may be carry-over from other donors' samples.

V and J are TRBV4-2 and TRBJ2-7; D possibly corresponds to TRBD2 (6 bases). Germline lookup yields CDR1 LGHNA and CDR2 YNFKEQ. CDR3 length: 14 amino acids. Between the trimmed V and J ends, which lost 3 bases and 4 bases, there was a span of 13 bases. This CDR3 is CASSQTNSGYEQYF. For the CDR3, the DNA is TGTGCCAGCAGCCAGACGAATAGCGGATACGAGCAGTACTTC.

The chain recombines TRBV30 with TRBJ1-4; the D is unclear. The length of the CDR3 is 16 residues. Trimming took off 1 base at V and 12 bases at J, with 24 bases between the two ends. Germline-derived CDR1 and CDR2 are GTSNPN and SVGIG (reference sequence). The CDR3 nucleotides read TGTGCCTGGAGTGGGGTCGGGAGCGCCTTACCGAAAGAACTGTTTTTT. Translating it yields CAWSGVGSALPKELFF. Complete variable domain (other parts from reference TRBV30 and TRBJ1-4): SQTIHQWPATLVQPVGSPLSLECTVEGTSNPNLYWYRQAAGRGLQLLFYSVGIGQISSEVPQNLSASRPQDRQFILSSKKLLLSDSGFYLCAWSGVGSALPKELFFGSGTQLSVL.

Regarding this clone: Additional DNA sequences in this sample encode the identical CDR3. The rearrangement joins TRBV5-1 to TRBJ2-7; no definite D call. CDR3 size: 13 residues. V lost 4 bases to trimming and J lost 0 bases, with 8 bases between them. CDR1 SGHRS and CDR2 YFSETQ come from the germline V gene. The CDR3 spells CASSRTSSYEQYF. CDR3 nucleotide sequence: TGCGCCAGCAGCCGCACGAGCTCCTACGAGCAGTACTTC. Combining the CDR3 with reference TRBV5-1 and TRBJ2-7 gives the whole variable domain KAGVTQTPRYLIKTRGQQVTLSCSPISGHRSVSWYQQTPGQGLQFLFEYFSETQRNKGNFPGRFSGRQFSNSRSEMNVSTLELGDSALYLCASSRTSSYEQYFGPGTRLTVT.

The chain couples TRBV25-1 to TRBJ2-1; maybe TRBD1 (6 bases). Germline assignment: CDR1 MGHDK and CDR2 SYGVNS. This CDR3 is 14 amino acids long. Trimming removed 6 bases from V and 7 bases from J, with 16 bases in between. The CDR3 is CASRDIRGANEQFF. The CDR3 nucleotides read TGTGCCAGCAGGGACATCAGGGGCGCGAATGAGCAGTTCTTC.

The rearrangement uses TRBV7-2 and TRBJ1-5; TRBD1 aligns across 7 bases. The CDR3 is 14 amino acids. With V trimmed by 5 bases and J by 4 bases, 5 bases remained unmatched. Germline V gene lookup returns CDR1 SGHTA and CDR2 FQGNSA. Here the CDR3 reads CASSARGGNQPQHF. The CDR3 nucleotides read TGTGCCAGCAGCGCCAGGGGGGGGAATCAGCCCCAGCATTTT.

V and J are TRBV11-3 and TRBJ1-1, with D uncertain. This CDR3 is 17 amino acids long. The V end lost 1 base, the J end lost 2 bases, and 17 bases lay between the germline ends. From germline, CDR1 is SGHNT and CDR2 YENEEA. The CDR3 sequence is CASSLVPISQLNTEAFF. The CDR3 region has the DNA TGTGCCAGCAGCTTAGTCCCCATCTCCCAGCTTAACACTGAAGCTTTCTTT.

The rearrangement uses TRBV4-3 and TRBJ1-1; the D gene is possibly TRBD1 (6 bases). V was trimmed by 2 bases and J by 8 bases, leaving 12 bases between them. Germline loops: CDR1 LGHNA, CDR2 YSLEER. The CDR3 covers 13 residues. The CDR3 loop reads CASSQQQGREAFF. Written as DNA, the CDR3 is TGCGCCAGCAGCCAACAACAGGGTAGGGAAGCTTTCTTT.

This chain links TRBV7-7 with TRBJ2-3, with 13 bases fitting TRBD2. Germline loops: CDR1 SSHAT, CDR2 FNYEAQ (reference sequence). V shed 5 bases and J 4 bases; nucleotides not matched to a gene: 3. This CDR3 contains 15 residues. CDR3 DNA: TGTGCCAGCAGCCAACTAGCGGGAGGGGCAGATACGCAGTATTTT. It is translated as CASSQLAGGADTQYF.

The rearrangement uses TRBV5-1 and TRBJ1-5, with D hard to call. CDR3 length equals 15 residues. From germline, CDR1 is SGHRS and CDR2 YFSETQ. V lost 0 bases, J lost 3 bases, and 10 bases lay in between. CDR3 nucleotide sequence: TGCGCCAGCAGCTTGGATGCGCAGAACAATCAGCCCCAGCATTTT. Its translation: CASSLDAQNNQPQHF.

The CDR3 region has the DNA TGCGCCAGCAGCTTGGCAGCGGCTAACTCCTACGAGCAGTACTTC. Its protein is CASSLAAANSYEQYF. The genes are TRBV5-1 and TRBJ2-7, with TRBD2 as a possible D gene (5 bases). V lost 0 bases to trimming and J lost 0 bases, with 10 bases between them. Germline CDR1 and CDR2: SGHRS and YFSETQ. This CDR3 is built from 15 residues. Full variable domain (missing parts from reference TRBV5-1 and TRBJ2-7): KAGVTQTPRYLIKTRGQQVTLSCSPISGHRSVSWYQQTPGQGLQFLFEYFSETQRNKGNFPGRFSGRQFSNSRSEMNVSTLELGDSALYLCASSLAAANSYEQYFGPGTRLTVT.

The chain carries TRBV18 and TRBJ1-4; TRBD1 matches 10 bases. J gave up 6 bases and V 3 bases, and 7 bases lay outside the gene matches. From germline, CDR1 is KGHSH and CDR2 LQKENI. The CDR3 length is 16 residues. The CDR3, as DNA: TGTGCCAGCTCACCCCTGGGACAGGGGTTTGATGAAAAACTGTTTTTT. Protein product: CASSPLGQGFDEKLFF.

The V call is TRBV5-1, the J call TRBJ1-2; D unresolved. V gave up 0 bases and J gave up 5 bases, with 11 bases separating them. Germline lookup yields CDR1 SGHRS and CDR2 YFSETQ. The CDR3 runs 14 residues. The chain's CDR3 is CASSLGFDPYGYTF. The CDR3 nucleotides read TGCGCCAGCAGCTTGGGTTTTGACCCTTATGGCTACACCTTC.

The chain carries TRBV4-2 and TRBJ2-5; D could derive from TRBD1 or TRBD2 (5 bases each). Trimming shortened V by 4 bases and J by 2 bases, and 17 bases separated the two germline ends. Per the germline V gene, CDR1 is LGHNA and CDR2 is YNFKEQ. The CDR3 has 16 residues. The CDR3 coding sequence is TGTGCCAGCAGCCTAAATCCCGCTGGGGGACAAGAGACCCAGTACTTC. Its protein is CASSLNPAGGQETQYF.

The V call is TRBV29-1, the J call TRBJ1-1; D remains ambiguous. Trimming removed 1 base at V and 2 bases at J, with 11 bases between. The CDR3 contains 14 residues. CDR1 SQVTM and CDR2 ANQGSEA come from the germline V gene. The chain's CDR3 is CSVEGRVRNTEAFF. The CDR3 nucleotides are TGCAGCGTTGAAGGGCGGGTCCGTAACACTGAAGCTTTCTTT.

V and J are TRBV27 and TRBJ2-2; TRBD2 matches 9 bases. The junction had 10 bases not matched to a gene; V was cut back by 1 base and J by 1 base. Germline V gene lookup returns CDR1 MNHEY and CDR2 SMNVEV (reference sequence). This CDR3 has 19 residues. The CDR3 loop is CASSLFYPAGGWNTGELFF. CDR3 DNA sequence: TGTGCCAGCAGTTTATTCTACCCGGCGGGAGGGTGGAACACCGGGGAGCTGTTTTTT.

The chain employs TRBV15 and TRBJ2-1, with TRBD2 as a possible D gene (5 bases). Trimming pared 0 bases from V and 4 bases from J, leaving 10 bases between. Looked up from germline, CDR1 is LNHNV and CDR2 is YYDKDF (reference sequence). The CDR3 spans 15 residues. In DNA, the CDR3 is TGTGCCACCAGCAGAGATCCGGGCGGGTACAATGAGCAGTTCTTC. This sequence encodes CATSRDPGGYNEQFF.

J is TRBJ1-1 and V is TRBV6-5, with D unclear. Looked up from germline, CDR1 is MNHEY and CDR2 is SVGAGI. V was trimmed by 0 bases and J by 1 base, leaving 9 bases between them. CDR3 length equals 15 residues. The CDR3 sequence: CASSYSRSENTEAFF. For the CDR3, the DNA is TGTGCCAGCAGTTACTCGAGGTCCGAGAACACTGAAGCTTTCTTT.

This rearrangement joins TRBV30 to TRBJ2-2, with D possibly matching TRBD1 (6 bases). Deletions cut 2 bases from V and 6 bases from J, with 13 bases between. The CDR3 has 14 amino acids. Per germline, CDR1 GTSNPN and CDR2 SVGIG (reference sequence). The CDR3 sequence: CAWSRTEMAGELFF. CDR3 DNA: TGTGCCTGGAGTCGGACAGAAATGGCCGGGGAGCTGTTTTTT.

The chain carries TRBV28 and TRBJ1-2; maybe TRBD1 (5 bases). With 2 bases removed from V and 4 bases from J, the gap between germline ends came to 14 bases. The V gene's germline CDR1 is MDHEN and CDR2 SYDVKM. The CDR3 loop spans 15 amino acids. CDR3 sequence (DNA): TGTGCCAGCAGTTTAAGCCCCTGGCAGGGCTATGGCTACACCTTC. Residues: CASSLSPWQGYGYTF.

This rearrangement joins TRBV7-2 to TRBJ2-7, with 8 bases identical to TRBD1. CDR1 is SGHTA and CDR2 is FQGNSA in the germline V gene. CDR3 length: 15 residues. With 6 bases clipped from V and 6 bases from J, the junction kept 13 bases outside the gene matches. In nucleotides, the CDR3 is TGTGCCAGCAGTGGGTTGGGGACAGGTCAGGGCGAGCAGTACTTC. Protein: CASSGLGTGQGEQYF.

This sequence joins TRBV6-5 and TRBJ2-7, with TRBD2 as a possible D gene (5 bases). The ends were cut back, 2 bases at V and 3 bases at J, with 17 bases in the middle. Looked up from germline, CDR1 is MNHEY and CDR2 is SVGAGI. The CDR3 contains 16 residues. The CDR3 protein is CASSYPPSAGYYEQYF. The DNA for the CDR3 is TGTGCCAGCAGTTACCCACCTTCTGCGGGCTACTACGAGCAGTACTTC.

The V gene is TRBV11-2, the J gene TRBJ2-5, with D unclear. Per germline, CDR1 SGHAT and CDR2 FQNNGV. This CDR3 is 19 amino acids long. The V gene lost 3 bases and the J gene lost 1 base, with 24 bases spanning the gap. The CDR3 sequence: CASSLIGFRPQRPQETQYF. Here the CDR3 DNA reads TGTGCCAGCAGCTTGATTGGGTTTAGGCCGCAAAGACCCCAAGAGACCCAGTACTTC. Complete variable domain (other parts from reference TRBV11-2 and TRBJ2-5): EAGVAQSPRYKIIEKRQSVAFWCNPISGHATLYWYQQILGQGPKLLIQFQNNGVVDDSQLPKDRFSAERLKGVDSTLKIQPAKLEDSAVYLCASSLIGFRPQRPQETQYFGPGTRLLVL.

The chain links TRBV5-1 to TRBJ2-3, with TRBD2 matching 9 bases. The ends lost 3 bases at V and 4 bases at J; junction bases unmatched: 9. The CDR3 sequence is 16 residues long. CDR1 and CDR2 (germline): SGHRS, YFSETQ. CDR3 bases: TGCGCCAGCAGCTCTAGCGCGGGAGGGCCCGCAGATACGCAGTATTTT. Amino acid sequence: CASSSSAGGPADTQYF.

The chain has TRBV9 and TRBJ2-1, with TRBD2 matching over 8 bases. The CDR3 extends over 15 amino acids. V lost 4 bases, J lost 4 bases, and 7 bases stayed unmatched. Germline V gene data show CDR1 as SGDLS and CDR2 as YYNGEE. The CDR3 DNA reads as TGTGCCAGCAGCAGGGGGTTAGCGGGGTACAATGAGCAGTTCTTC. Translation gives CASSRGLAGYNEQFF.

CDR3 bases: TGTGCCAGCAGTTATTGGACGCAGGGATCTAACTATGGCTACACCTTC. It yields the protein CASSYWTQGSNYGYTF. The chain couples TRBV6-5 to TRBJ1-2, with D perhaps TRBD1 (5 bases). CDR3 length: 16 residues. Trimming took 3 bases from V and 0 from J, leaving 14 bases between them. Germline lookup yields CDR1 MNHEY and CDR2 SVGAGI.